Listed here are 20 T cell receptor beta chains from one sample, sequenced in a study of cytomegalovirus exposure and HLA in healthy donors. Produced via immunoSEQ multiplex PCR; TCRdb's table is partial and in-frame only. The data contain approximately 76,000 clones, approximately 94% of them seen just once; the ten biggest clones take up approximately 3.3%. Material for sequencing was PBMCs. All receptors come from a woman aged 18-29 years in good health and CMV-seropositive.

The genes are TRBV7-9 and TRBJ2-3; 9 nucleotides line up with TRBD1. The trim removed 1 base at V and 5 bases at J, leaving 10 bases unmatched. From germline, CDR1 is SEHNR and CDR2 FQNEAQ (reference sequence). This CDR3 region has 17 residues. CDR3 DNA: TGTGCCAGCAGCTTAGGACTACAGGGGGCGCGTGAAGATACGCAGTATTTT. Translating gives CASSLGLQGAREDTQYF.

This sequence joins TRBV6-5 and TRBJ1-1; perhaps TRBD1 as D (6 bases). Trimming removed 0 bases at V and 4 bases at J, with 12 bases between. Germline loops: CDR1 MNHEY, CDR2 SVGAGI. There are 15 residues in the CDR3. The CDR3 sequence: CASSYSTGKATEAFF. CDR3 DNA: TGTGCCAGCAGTTACTCGACAGGAAAGGCCACTGAAGCTTTCTTT.

This clone was seen a handful of times. The rearrangement joins TRBV6-1 to TRBJ2-5, with 10 nucleotides matching TRBD2. V shed 2 bases and J 2 bases; nucleotides not matched to a gene: 2. Germline loops: CDR1 MNHNS, CDR2 SASEGT. This CDR3 is built from 15 residues. CDR3 amino acids: CASSELAGEQETQYF. The CDR3 DNA sequence: TGTGCCAGCAGTGAACTAGCGGGAGAACAAGAGACCCAGTACTTC.

This clone has just one count. V is TRBV6-5 and J is TRBJ2-7; the D gene is possibly TRBD2 (6 bases). The CDR3 spans 15 residues. Trimming pared 4 bases from V and 1 base from J, leaving 14 bases between. CDR1 is MNHEY and CDR2 is SVGAGI in the germline V gene. CDR3 coding DNA: TGTGCCAGCAGTTCACCCGGGCGGGGTTCCTACGAGCAGTACTTC. This sequence encodes CASSSPGRGSYEQYF.

This chain links TRBV15 with TRBJ2-2; the match to TRBD2 covers 8 bases. Germline V gene sequence: CDR1 LNHNV, CDR2 YYDKDF (reference sequence). The CDR3 length is 15 residues. V was pared by 6 bases and J by 5 bases, with 8 bases of the junction left unmatched. CDR3 loop: CATRLPGGATGELFF. CDR3 sequence (DNA): TGTGCCACCAGATTACCCGGGGGGGCTACCGGGGAGCTGTTTTTT.

The chain has TRBV4-2 and TRBJ2-3; the match to TRBD2 covers 8 bases. The CDR3 consists of 15 residues. The ends lost 2 bases at V and 6 bases at J; junction bases unmatched: 7. The germline V gene encodes CDR1 LGHNA and CDR2 YNFKEQ. CDR3 in amino acids: CASSQTGGAWDTQYF. In DNA, the CDR3 is TGTGCCAGCAGCCAAACCGGGGGGGCCTGGGATACGCAGTATTTT.

V usage is TRBV5-1 and J usage is TRBJ2-2; the D gene is possibly TRBD2 (5 bases). Germline V gene sequence: CDR1 SGHRS, CDR2 YFSETQ. CDR3 length equals 13 residues. Trimming took 4 bases from V and 10 from J, leaving 14 bases between them. The CDR3 region is CASSAIVGEELFF. CDR3 coding DNA: TGCGCCAGCAGCGCAATTGTCGGGGAGGAGCTGTTTTTT.

The chain recombines TRBV11-2 with TRBJ1-1; D remains ambiguous. The V end lost 2 bases, the J end lost 1 base, and 8 bases lay between the germline ends. The length of the CDR3 is 14 residues. CDR1 SGHAT and CDR2 FQNNGV come from the germline V gene. The CDR3, as DNA: TGTGCCAGCAGCTTAAGTACCGGGAACACTGAAGCTTTCTTT. Protein: CASSLSTGNTEAFF.

This chain uses TRBV7-8 with TRBJ2-2; D call uncertain. Trimming took 11 bases from V and 5 from J, leaving 12 bases between them. Germline CDR1 reads SGHVS; CDR2 reads FQNEAQ. This CDR3 is built from 12 residues. The DNA of the CDR3 is TGTGCCCCCGGTCGGGTTACCGGGGAGCTGTTTTTT. Protein sequence: CAPGRVTGELFF.

The chain uses TRBV9 and TRBJ1-5; D gene ambiguous. Germline CDR1 reads SGDLS; CDR2 reads YYNGEE. The CDR3 runs to 15 residues. V lost 0 bases to trimming and J lost 4 bases, with 11 bases between them. CDR3 sequence: CASSVGGSGNQPQHF. DNA of the CDR3: TGTGCCAGCAGCGTAGGCGGGAGCGGGAATCAGCCCCAGCATTTT.

This clone was counted once. V is TRBV15 and J is TRBJ2-3; TRBD2 aligns across 11 bases. There are 19 residues in the CDR3. Germline CDR1 LNHNV, CDR2 YYDKDF (reference sequence). Trimming took 0 bases from V and 0 from J; bases not matched to a gene: 8. The CDR3 spells CATSRDSGLAEFSTDTQYF. In DNA, the CDR3 is TGTGCCACCAGCAGAGACTCGGGACTAGCGGAATTCAGCACAGATACGCAGTATTTT.

The J gene is TRBJ1-5, the V gene TRBV19; possibly TRBD1 for D (5 bases). Deletions cut 5 bases from V and 3 bases from J, with 8 bases between. This CDR3 is 13 amino acids long. CDR1 LNHDA and CDR2 SQIVND come from the germline V gene (reference sequence). CDR3 in amino acids: CASSSGFNQPQHF. CDR3 DNA sequence: TGTGCCAGTAGTTCAGGGTTCAATCAGCCCCAGCATTTT.

J is TRBJ2-7 and V is TRBV4-1; 8 positions match TRBD1. Germline V gene lookup returns CDR1 MGHRA and CDR2 YSYEKL. The CDR3 has 15 residues. The J segment lost 6 bases and the V segment lost 3 bases, leaving 10 bases of the junction unmatched. The CDR3 protein is CASSHGRTGSGEQYF. CDR3 DNA sequence: TGCGCCAGCAGCCATGGGAGGACAGGGTCGGGCGAGCAGTACTTC.

CDR3 protein: CATYPTYWEEGQGARQPQHF. The CDR3, as DNA: TGTGCCACCTACCCGACCTACTGGGAGGAGGGACAGGGGGCTAGGCAGCCCCAGCATTTT. V gene TRBV15 combines with J gene TRBJ1-5; 12 bases line up with TRBD1. Germline CDR1 LNHNV, CDR2 YYDKDF (reference sequence). This CDR3 spans 20 amino acids. The junction had 24 bases not matched to a gene; V was cut back by 8 bases and J by 7 bases. The variable domain in full, with the rest retrieved from reference TRBV15 and TRBJ1-5, is DAMVIQNPRYQVTQFGKPVTLSCSQTLNHNVMYWYQQKSSQAPKLLFHYYDKDFNNEADTPDNFQSRRPNTSFCFLDIRSPGLGDTAMYLCATYPTYWEEGQGARQPQHFGDGTRLSIL.

This CDR3 reads CASSPSEAGYTF. In nucleotides, the CDR3 is TGTGCCAGCAGTCCCTCGGAGGCTGGCTACACCTTC. The chain combines TRBV28 with TRBJ1-2; D unresolved. Trimming stripped 5 bases from V and 7 bases from J, with 11 bases between. This CDR3 comprises 12 residues. Germline CDR1 is MDHEN and CDR2 is SYDVKM.

The chain links TRBV9 to TRBJ2-3; 10 bases line up with TRBD2. This CDR3 has 17 residues. The trim removed 0 bases at V and 4 bases at J, leaving 8 bases unmatched. Germline V lookup: CDR1 SGDLS, CDR2 YYNGEE. Here the CDR3 DNA reads TGTGCCAGCAGCGTAGGGATTGGGGGACTAGCGTCAGATACGCAGTATTTT. The encoded protein is CASSVGIGGLASDTQYF.

This chain connects TRBV11-2 to TRBJ1-1; the D is unclear. This CDR3 is 15 amino acids long. The V gene's germline CDR1 is SGHAT and CDR2 FQNNGV. Trimming removed 6 bases at V and 0 bases at J, with 14 bases between. The CDR3 DNA follows: TGTGCCAGCAGATCCCCCTGGCAGATGAACACTGAAGCTTTCTTT. This codes for CASRSPWQMNTEAFF.

This sequence joins TRBV15 and TRBJ1-5; D is perhaps TRBD1 (5 bases). Trimming took off 5 bases at V and 1 base at J, with 9 bases between the two ends. CDR1 is LNHNV and CDR2 is YYDKDF in the germline V gene (reference sequence). The CDR3 runs to 14 residues. The CDR3 DNA sequence: TGTGCCACCAGCCAGGGTTTAAGCAATCAGCCCCAGCATTTT. As protein: CATSQGLSNQPQHF.

J is TRBJ2-7 and V is TRBV6-5; D is possibly TRBD1 (6 bases). Germline V gives CDR1 MNHEY, CDR2 SVGAGI. The V end lost 2 bases, the J end lost 6 bases, and 17 bases lay between the germline ends. The CDR3 contains 15 residues. In nucleotides, the CDR3 is TGTGCCAGCAGTTACAAGTCCTTCGGACAGTTCGAGCAGTACTTC. Protein sequence: CASSYKSFGQFEQYF.

This sequence joins TRBV5-1 and TRBJ2-3; 7 bases line up with TRBD1. V shed 0 bases and J 5 bases; nucleotides not matched to a gene: 3. The CDR3 covers 14 residues. Germline CDR1 is SGHRS and CDR2 is YFSETQ. In nucleotides, the CDR3 is TGCGCCAGCAGCTTGGGGGGACAGCTAGATACGCAGTATTTT. Amino acid sequence: CASSLGGQLDTQYF.